The 13 T cell receptor beta chains below were found in one sample sequenced in a study of OX40 agonist ivuxolimab in advanced cancers. Clones were sequenced by immunoSEQ multiplex PCR, and TCRdb holds only the in-frame ones, with some missing. The data hold approximately 18,000 clones, with about 73% observed a single time. The sample in question was CD4+ or CD8+ T cells sorted from blood, obtained in a trial of the OX40 agonist ivuxolimab. The receptor source for this set is an adult with an advanced solid tumor such as melanoma, head and neck, liver or kidney cancer.

This clone appeared a few times. V gene TRBV2 combines with J gene TRBJ2-7; D possibly matches TRBD1 or TRBD2 (5 bases each). The V gene's germline CDR1 is SNHLY and CDR2 FYNNEI. The CDR3 is 17 residues long. V was trimmed by 1 base and J by 0 bases, leaving 16 bases between them. CDR3 bases: TGTGCCAGCAGTGAAGGGGGGTGGGTCGAATACTCCTACGAGCAGTACTTC. Encoded protein: CASSEGGWVEYSYEQYF. The variable domain in full, with the rest retrieved from reference TRBV2 and TRBJ2-7, is EPEVTQTPSHQVTQMGQEVILRCVPISNHLYFYWYRQILGQKVEFLVSFYNNEISEKSEIFDDQFSVERPDGSNFTLKIRSTKLEDSAMYFCASSEGGWVEYSYEQYFGPGTRLTVT.

This clone was seen only once. The V call is TRBV5-5, the J call TRBJ1-2; tentative D call: TRBD1 (5 bases). Looked up from germline, CDR1 is SGHKS and CDR2 is YYEKEE (reference sequence). The CDR3 has 13 amino acids. The V gene lost 3 bases and the J gene lost 7 bases, with 13 bases spanning the gap. The DNA for the CDR3 is TGTGCCAGCAGCTGGTGGGGGGAACTTGGCTACACCTTC. This sequence encodes CASSWWGELGYTF.

The chain couples TRBV5-1 to TRBJ1-1, with 7 bases lining up with TRBD1. Germline V gives CDR1 SGHRS, CDR2 YFSETQ. The CDR3 is made up of 14 amino acids. Trimming took 6 bases from V and 2 from J; bases not matched to a gene: 7. The CDR3 bases are TGCGCCAGCATCACAGGGGATTCTAACACTGAAGCTTTCTTT. Translated: CASITGDSNTEAFF.

The chain uses TRBV4-1 and TRBJ1-2, with D unresolved. The V gene's germline CDR1 is MGHRA and CDR2 YSYEKL. The CDR3 runs 15 residues. Between the trimmed V and J ends, which lost 4 bases and 4 bases, there was a span of 16 bases. The CDR3 sequence is CASSPEGNSIYGYTF. The CDR3 region has the DNA TGCGCCAGCAGCCCTGAAGGGAATTCTATCTATGGCTACACCTTC.

J is TRBJ2-3 and V is TRBV5-5, with unresolved D. Germline values: CDR1 SGHKS, CDR2 YYEKEE (reference sequence). CDR3 size: 14 residues. The V end was cut by 5 bases, the J end by 2 bases, with 12 bases between. In DNA, the CDR3 is TGTGCCAGCAGTTTCTGGGATTTCACAGATACGCAGTATTTT. Translated, it gives CASSFWDFTDTQYF.

The V and J genes are TRBV28 and TRBJ1-1; no firm D call. Germline CDR1 MDHEN, CDR2 SYDVKM. This CDR3 is built from 15 residues. The V and J ends lost 7 bases and 3 bases respectively, with 18 bases between them. The CDR3 is CASTLETLGYTEAFF. The CDR3, as DNA: TGTGCCAGCACCCTAGAGACGTTGGGGTACACTGAAGCTTTCTTT.

The genes are TRBV28 and TRBJ2-7; D perhaps matches TRBD2 (6 bases). This CDR3 contains 14 residues. Germline V gene lookup returns CDR1 MDHEN and CDR2 SYDVKM. The chain's CDR3 is CAAVSGEPGYEQYF. In nucleotides, the CDR3 is TGTGCAGCAGTTTCGGGGGAACCGGGCTACGAGCAGTACTTC.

The chain joins TRBV7-9 to TRBJ2-1; TRBD2 matches at 8 bases. Germline values: CDR1 SEHNR, CDR2 FQNEAQ (reference sequence). This CDR3 is built from 13 residues. J was trimmed by 8 bases and V by 6 bases; bases with no gene match: 6. The CDR3 reads CASREGLGYEQFF. The CDR3 DNA follows: TGTGCCAGCAGGGAGGGACTAGGATATGAGCAGTTCTTC.

The gene calls are TRBV29-1 and TRBJ1-1, with D possibly matching TRBD1 (6 bases). CDR1 and CDR2 (germline): SQVTM, ANQGSEA. V was shortened by 7 bases and J by 6 bases, with 9 bases between the two germline ends. CDR3 length equals 10 residues. In DNA form, the CDR3 reads TGCAGCGGGGGGGGGCCTGAAGCTTTCTTT. This sequence encodes CSGGGPEAFF.

The rearrangement joins TRBV6-4 to TRBJ2-1; the D gene could be TRBD1 or TRBD2 (6 bases each). Per germline, CDR1 MRHNA and CDR2 SNTAGT. Trimming shortened V by 4 bases and J by 5 bases, and 12 bases separated the two germline ends. The CDR3 covers 14 residues. The CDR3 loop is CASSVGGSHNEQFF. CDR3 nucleotide sequence: TGTGCCAGCAGTGTAGGGGGGAGTCACAATGAGCAGTTCTTC.

The chain joins TRBV28 to TRBJ2-7; a possible D gene is TRBD1 (6 bases). The CDR3 is made up of 13 amino acids. Germline V gene sequence: CDR1 MDHEN, CDR2 SYDVKM. Trimming stripped 1 base from V and 5 bases from J, with 9 bases between. This CDR3 reads CASSLFDRNEQYF. The CDR3 coding sequence is TGTGCCAGCAGTTTATTCGACAGGAACGAGCAGTACTTC.

The chain uses TRBV29-1 and TRBJ1-1, with D possibly TRBD1 on 5 matching bases. V shed 3 bases and J shed 7 bases, with 15 bases lying between them. Germline V CDR1 and CDR2: SQVTM, ANQGSEA. This CDR3 region has 13 residues. The CDR3 reads CSVEGTQEGEAFF. CDR3 DNA: TGCAGCGTTGAGGGGACTCAAGAAGGTGAAGCTTTCTTT.

The chain recombines TRBV5-6 with TRBJ2-5; 8 nucleotides align to TRBD2. The length of the CDR3 is 14 residues. Germline CDR1 SGHDT, CDR2 YYEEEE. V shed 1 base, J shed 3 bases, and the junction held 2 bases outside the gene matches. The CDR3 coding sequence is TGTGCCAGCAGCTTGCCAGCGGGGGAAGAGACCCAGTACTTC. Its protein product is CASSLPAGEETQYF. Variable domain in full (rest from reference TRBV5-6 and TRBJ2-5): DAGVTQSPTHLIKTRGQQVTLRCSPKSGHDTVSWYQQALGQGPQFIFQYYEEEERQRGNFPDRFSGHQFPNYSSELNVNALLLGDSALYLCASSLPAGEETQYFGPGTRLLVL.